One and the same sample provided the 25 T cell receptor beta chains below, sequenced in a study of cytomegalovirus exposure and HLA in healthy donors. Researchers ran the PCR with 60 Vbeta and 13 Jbeta primers. Sequencing was performed with immunoSEQ multiplex PCR; in TCRdb, only in-frame clones are kept and a portion is missing. The top ten clones hold 11% of a sample with roughly 120,000 clones, 82% of them seen once. Material for sequencing was PBMCs. The receptors stem from a male donor in good health and CMV-seropositive.

The CDR3 region is CASSNGGTGELFF. In DNA form, the CDR3 reads TGTGCCAGTAGTAACGGGGGCACCGGGGAGCTGTTTTTT. V gene TRBV19 combines with J gene TRBJ2-2; the D gene is possibly TRBD2 (6 bases). The CDR3 spans 13 residues. Looked up from germline, CDR1 is LNHDA and CDR2 is SQIVND (reference sequence). Trimming removed 4 bases from V and 4 bases from J, with 7 bases in between.

J is TRBJ1-5 and V is TRBV27; D might be TRBD1 (5 bases). With 5 bases removed from V and 1 base from J, the gap between germline ends came to 24 bases. CDR3 length: 19 residues. CDR1 is MNHEY and CDR2 is SMNVEV in the germline V gene (reference sequence). CDR3 DNA: TGTGCCAGCAGTGCTCGGCCGGGCAGGGAGGAAGCGAGCAATCAGCCCCAGCATTTT. Amino acid sequence: CASSARPGREEASNQPQHF.

This chain connects TRBV27 to TRBJ2-2; D gene uncertain. CDR1 MNHEY and CDR2 SMNVEV come from the germline V gene (reference sequence). There are 15 residues in the CDR3. Trimming took off 6 bases at V and 4 bases at J, with 15 bases between the two ends. Written as DNA, the CDR3 is TGTGCCAGCAGCCCGAACTCCGCGAGCACCGGGGAGCTGTTTTTT. It yields the protein CASSPNSASTGELFF.

This chain links TRBV21-1 with TRBJ1-2; no check of the table's D call, TRBD1, against the DNA was made. TRBV21-1 represents a pseudogene. The CDR3 sequence is 18 residues long. Written as DNA, the CDR3 is TGTGCCAGCAGCCCCTCGGGGGGACAGGGGGCACAGGTGCATGGCTACACCTTC. The encoded protein is CASSPSGGQGAQVHGYTF.

This clone showed up just once. The gene calls are TRBV11-2 and TRBJ2-7, with D tentatively TRBD1 (6 bases). The germline V gene has CDR1 SGHAT and CDR2 FQNNGV. This CDR3 spans 14 amino acids. The germline V and J ends were trimmed by 1 base and 2 bases, with 9 bases remaining between them. The CDR3 sequence: CASSLGTAPYEQYF. As DNA, the CDR3 is TGTGCCAGCAGCTTAGGGACAGCCCCCTACGAGCAGTACTTC.

This chain connects TRBV10-3 to TRBJ2-3, with unresolved D. V lost 6 bases and J 4 bases, leaving 14 bases between the germline ends. This CDR3 has 14 amino acids. From germline, CDR1 is ENHRY and CDR2 SYGVKD. The CDR3 here is CAIRPSQSADTQYF. In DNA, the CDR3 is TGTGCCATCAGGCCCTCTCAGTCAGCAGATACGCAGTATTTT.

V is TRBV4-3 and J is TRBJ2-1; 7 nucleotides agree with TRBD2. V gave up 3 bases and J gave up 0 bases; unmatched junction bases: 2. The CDR3 is 15 residues long. Per germline, CDR1 LGHNA and CDR2 YSLEER. The CDR3 loop reads CASSQRTSSYNEQFF. CDR3 bases: TGCGCCAGCAGCCAGAGGACTAGCTCCTACAATGAGCAGTTCTTC.

This chain connects TRBV19 to TRBJ1-1; D call uncertain. CDR1 LNHDA and CDR2 SQIVND come from the germline V gene (reference sequence). V shed 6 bases and J shed 3 bases, with 8 bases lying between them. The CDR3 contains 12 residues. CDR3 sequence (DNA): TGTGCCAGTAGCGCGGCGGACACTGAAGCTTTCTTT. Its protein is CASSAADTEAFF.

The chain employs TRBV2 and TRBJ1-5; D possibly corresponds to TRBD1 (5 bases). This CDR3 has 15 residues. In germline, CDR1 is SNHLY, CDR2 FYNNEI. With 4 bases removed from V and 0 bases from J, the gap between germline ends came to 10 bases. This CDR3 reads CASSGLGPSNQPQHF. The CDR3 nucleotides are TGTGCCAGCAGTGGTCTGGGGCCTAGCAATCAGCCCCAGCATTTT.

The V and J genes are TRBV11-1 and TRBJ2-1, with a weak D call TRBD2 (5 bases). The CDR3 spans 16 residues. The V gene's germline CDR1 is SGHAT and CDR2 FQDESV (reference sequence). Trimming cost V 2 bases and J 4 bases, with 15 bases left between them. The CDR3 DNA sequence: TGTGCCAGCAGCTTATATAGAGCGGCGGTTTACAATGAGCAGTTCTTC. This gives the protein CASSLYRAAVYNEQFF.

The chain employs TRBV28 and TRBJ2-7; unclear D gene. The germline CDR1 and CDR2 sequences are MDHEN and SYDVKM. The CDR3 consists of 11 residues. The ends were cut back, 4 bases at V and 6 bases at J, with 7 bases in the middle. The CDR3 coding sequence is TGTGCCAGCAGTTACGGGTTCGAGCAGTACTTC. Protein sequence: CASSYGFEQYF.

The V call is TRBV27, the J call TRBJ2-5; D call uncertain. With 2 bases removed from V and 3 bases from J, the gap between germline ends came to 13 bases. The CDR3 spans 15 residues. The germline V gene has CDR1 MNHEY and CDR2 SMNVEV (reference sequence). The CDR3 here is CASSLAVSREETQYF. The DNA for the CDR3 is TGTGCCAGCAGTTTAGCCGTTTCACGGGAAGAGACCCAGTACTTC.

A few counts support this clone. This chain connects TRBV5-4 to TRBJ1-1, with a tentative D call TRBD1 (5 bases). This CDR3 spans 14 amino acids. Deletions cut 3 bases from V and 3 bases from J, with 12 bases between. Germline V gene lookup returns CDR1 SGHNT and CDR2 YYREEE (reference sequence). CDR3 bases: TGTGCCAGCAGCTCGGGACTTGGGGACACTGAAGCTTTCTTT. Amino acids: CASSSGLGDTEAFF.

The gene calls are TRBV5-4 and TRBJ2-2, with 10 bases lining up with TRBD2. Losses at the gene ends were 0 bases for V and 7 bases for J; bases not matched to a gene: 3. The CDR3 has 15 residues. Germline V gives CDR1 SGHNT, CDR2 YYREEE (reference sequence). CDR3 nucleotides: TGTGCCAGCAGCTTGGAGGTAGCGGGAGGCGGGGAGCTGTTTTTT. It translates to CASSLEVAGGGELFF.

Of note for this clone: The same CDR3 also results from other DNA sequences found in this sample. V gene TRBV6-5 combines with J gene TRBJ1-2, with 11 positions matching TRBD1. V shed 2 bases, J shed 8 bases, and the junction held 4 bases outside the gene matches. Germline loops: CDR1 MNHEY, CDR2 SVGAGI. The CDR3 runs to 14 residues. The CDR3, as DNA: TGTGCCAGCAGTTACGGGACAGGGGGAACCGGCTACACCTTC. Its translation: CASSYGTGGTGYTF.

V gene TRBV5-4 combines with J gene TRBJ1-2, with TRBD1 matching over 8 bases. The CDR3 runs 16 residues. The V segment lost 4 bases and the J segment 2 bases; nucleotides outside the gene matches: 10. Germline V lookup: CDR1 SGHNT, CDR2 YYREEE (reference sequence). The CDR3 DNA is TGTGCCAGCAGCACGGACAGGGCTCCCCTAAACTATGGCTACACCTTC. Protein sequence: CASSTDRAPLNYGYTF.

The table lists this clone with a count of one. The gene calls are TRBV14 and TRBJ1-4, with D unclear. The CDR3 has 17 amino acids. Germline values: CDR1 SGHDN, CDR2 FVKESK. V was shortened by 4 bases and J by 6 bases, with 21 bases between the two germline ends. CDR3 sequence (DNA): TGTGCCAGCAGCCTACGCGGTGGCCCCGGCCGATATGAAAAACTGTTTTTT. Amino acid sequence: CASSLRGGPGRYEKLFF. The full variable domain, completed using reference TRBV14 and TRBJ1-4, is EAGVTQFPSHSVIEKGQTVTLRCDPISGHDNLYWYRRVMGKEIKFLLHFVKESKQDESGMPNNRFLAERTGGTYSTLKVQPAELEDSGVYFCASSLRGGPGRYEKLFFGSGTQLSVL.

A single count supports this clone. The chain links TRBV5-4 to TRBJ1-4, with D possibly matching TRBD1 (6 bases). This CDR3 is built from 14 residues. Trimming removed 3 bases at V and 5 bases at J, with 11 bases between. Germline V CDR1 and CDR2: SGHNT, YYREEE (reference sequence). CDR3 DNA: TGTGCCAGCAGCTCTACAGGGAAGAATGAAAAACTGTTTTTT. Translating it yields CASSSTGKNEKLFF.

The chain carries TRBV4-2 and TRBJ2-5; 9 bases are a match to TRBD2. Germline trimming cut 3 bases from V and 11 bases from J; bases unmatched to any gene: 10. The germline V gene encodes CDR1 LGHNA and CDR2 YNFKEQ. The CDR3 loop spans 14 amino acids. CDR3 DNA sequence: TGTGCCAGCAGCCAGGGCGGGAGGGCCGTAGAGCAGTACTTC. Amino acid sequence: CASSQGGRAVEQYF.

The chain joins TRBV7-9 to TRBJ2-1; D gene unclear. Trimming took 0 bases from V and 3 from J, leaving 6 bases between them. In germline, CDR1 is SEHNR, CDR2 FQNEAQ (reference sequence). This CDR3 region has 14 residues. The CDR3 coding sequence is TGTGCCAGCAGCTTAGCGAGAGGCTACAATGAGCAGTTCTTC. It encodes CASSLARGYNEQFF.

This chain joins TRBV5-4 and TRBJ1-6, with TRBD1 matching over 7 bases. The germline V gene has CDR1 SGHNT and CDR2 YYREEE (reference sequence). V dropped 0 bases and J dropped 8; count of bases not matched to a gene: 5. This CDR3 has 15 amino acids. The DNA of the CDR3 is TGTGCCAGCAGCTTGGCGGGCAGGGGGGATTCACCCCTCCACTTT. Amino acid sequence: CASSLAGRGDSPLHF.

This clone was counted once. V and J are TRBV28 and TRBJ1-5, with D tentatively TRBD1 (6 bases). The CDR3 sequence is 17 residues long. Per the germline V gene, CDR1 is MDHEN and CDR2 is SYDVKM. Trimming took 8 bases from V and 3 from J, leaving 23 bases between them. CDR3 region: CASASPTGPRINQPQHF. The CDR3 region has the DNA TGTGCCAGCGCCTCGCCGACAGGACCCCGGATCAATCAGCCCCAGCATTTT.

Concerning this clone: Lacking the conserved final phenylalanine or tryptophan, this CDR3 likely reflects a read error. The DNA is omitted, as the CDR3 cannot be located on it reliably, and the CDR3 follows TCRdb's listing. The chain has TRBV6-1 and TRBJ2-4; whether TRBD1, the table's D call, matches the DNA was not checked. CDR1 and CDR2 (germline): MNHNS, SASEGT. The CDR3 has 10 amino acids, counting both end residues. The CDR3 reads CASSFRDRLV.

The gene calls are TRBV7-2 and TRBJ2-1; 10 bases map to TRBD2. With 5 bases clipped from V and 5 bases from J, the junction kept 12 bases outside the gene matches. Germline loops: CDR1 SGHTA, CDR2 FQGNSA. This CDR3 has 17 residues. CDR3 region: CASSLPQREGGNNEQFF. The CDR3 nucleotides read TGTGCCAGCAGCCTCCCCCAGCGGGAGGGCGGGAACAATGAGCAGTTCTTC.

V gene TRBV5-1 combines with J gene TRBJ1-4; tentative D call: TRBD1 (5 bases). CDR1 and CDR2 from the germline V gene are SGHRS and YFSETQ. CDR3 length: 14 amino acids. V dropped 1 base and J dropped 8 bases, with 12 bases sitting between them. CDR3 protein: CASSLQGIDEKLFF. CDR3 DNA: TGCGCCAGCAGCTTGCAGGGTATAGACGAAAAACTGTTTTTT.